This TCR beta chain comes out of a study of T-cell memory formation after mild COVID-19 (TCRdb year 2021). About the full investigation: TCR sequence clusters from the two donors were found to be largely donor specific. In two donors, T-cell clones that expanded and contracted after mild COVID-19 were followed by sequencing TCRalpha and TCRbeta repertoires longitudinally. The cohort comprised two young, previously healthy adult volunteers, one female and one male. Paper-wide results and their limitations: Only two mild cases were covered by the study, and larger cohorts that include severe cases with pre-infection samples were considered necessary. From day 15 to 85, contracting clones showed balanced CD4/CD8 phenotypes, whereas a second wave of clones that expanded from day 15 to 37 leaned towards CD4+. Some responding clones were detected in pre-infection memory, which suggested that pre-existing cross-reactive memory T cells had joined the SARS-CoV-2 response. Contracting CD4+ clones were located mainly in the CM and EM memory subsets, whereas CD8+ clones were found to be enriched in EMRA. SARS-CoV-2 specificity was not confirmed for the second-wave clones peaking on day 37.

The instrument was an Illumina NovaSeq 6000. Using 5'RACE with constant-segment primers, TCRalpha and TCRbeta cDNA libraries were constructed, with sample barcodes and unique molecular identifiers added in the process. RNA was extracted from every sample with Trizol reagent. Libraries were amplified in two PCR steps, with a second sample barcode and Illumina TruSeq adapters added in the second step. Sequencing of libraries was performed on an Illumina NovaSeq with 2 x 150 bp paired-end reads. Regarding the original processing steps: Reads were demultiplexed and collapsed into UMI-guided consensus sequences with migec v1.2.7. Using mixcr v2.1.11, UMI consensuses were aligned to TRA and TRB V and J templates and then assembled into clonotypes. Expanded or contracted clonotypes were those called significant by both edgeR and NoisET, with noise models trained on biological replicates. edgeR calls used a false discovery rate-adjusted p below 0.01 and a log2 fold-change threshold of 1. As an exploratory analysis of dynamics, PCA with hierarchical clustering was applied to max-normalized trajectories of the 1000 most abundant clonotypes. Separately sequenced CD4+ and CD8+ repertoires were used to assign a CD4 or CD8 phenotype to each responding clone. TCRdb trimmed the raw reads at Q25, called clones with MiXCR and kept productive beta chains. CDR3 protein duplicates are merged, each entry listing the most common genes and DNA. The authors' filters were not applied to this entry. The sample table holds 150,000 to 200,000 distinct CDR3 sequences, of which about 14% were seen once. The ten biggest clones cover roughly an eighth of the sample.

Ficoll-Paque density gradient centrifugation was the method used to isolate PBMCs. Concerning this clonotype itself: This clone's antigen is unknown. There are no base qualities to consult, and no much larger clone falls within one base.

V was cut back by 4 bases and J by 0 bases, leaving a gap of 3 bases between them. Based on the germline V gene (reference sequence), the CDR1 and CDR2 sequences are LNHNV and YYDKDF. The CDR3, cysteine through phenylalanine, is 12 amino acids long. Only the CDR3 part of the read is kept: 36 bases, read in frame from the first base. The sequence is built from TRBV15 and TRBJ1-1; the D gene lacks a confident call. Input material: PBMCs or a T cell subset sorted from them (not recorded which). The clonotype comes from an adult woman who had mild COVID-19 (a few samples of this study predate the infection). The sample titles of this study are shuffled in the database, so cell type and time point are left out; the donor was told from shared clones. The nucleotide sequence reads as follows: TGTGCCACCAGCACGGTGAACACTGAAGCTTTCTTT. This is translated as CATSTVNTEAFF. With the portions outside the CDR3 filled from the reference TRBV15 and TRBJ1-1 genes, the complete variable region becomes DAMVIQNPRYQVTQFGKPVTLSCSQTLNHNVMYWYQQKSSQAPKLLFHYYDKDFNNEADTPDNFQSRRPNTSFCFLDIRSPGLGDTAMYLCATSTVNTEAFFGQGTRLTVV.